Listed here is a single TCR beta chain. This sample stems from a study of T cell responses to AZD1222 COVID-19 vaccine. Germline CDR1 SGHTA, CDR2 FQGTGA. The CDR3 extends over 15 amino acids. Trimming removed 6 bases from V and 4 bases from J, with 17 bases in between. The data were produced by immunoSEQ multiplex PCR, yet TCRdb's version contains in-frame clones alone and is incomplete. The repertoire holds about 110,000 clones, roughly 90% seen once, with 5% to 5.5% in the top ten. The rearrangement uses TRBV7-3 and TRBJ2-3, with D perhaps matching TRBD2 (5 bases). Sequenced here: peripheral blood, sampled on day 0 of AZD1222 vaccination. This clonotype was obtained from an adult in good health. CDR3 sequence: CASSGSGGLADTQYF. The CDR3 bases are TGTGCCAGCAGTGGGTCAGGCGGGCTTGCAGATACGCAGTATTTT.